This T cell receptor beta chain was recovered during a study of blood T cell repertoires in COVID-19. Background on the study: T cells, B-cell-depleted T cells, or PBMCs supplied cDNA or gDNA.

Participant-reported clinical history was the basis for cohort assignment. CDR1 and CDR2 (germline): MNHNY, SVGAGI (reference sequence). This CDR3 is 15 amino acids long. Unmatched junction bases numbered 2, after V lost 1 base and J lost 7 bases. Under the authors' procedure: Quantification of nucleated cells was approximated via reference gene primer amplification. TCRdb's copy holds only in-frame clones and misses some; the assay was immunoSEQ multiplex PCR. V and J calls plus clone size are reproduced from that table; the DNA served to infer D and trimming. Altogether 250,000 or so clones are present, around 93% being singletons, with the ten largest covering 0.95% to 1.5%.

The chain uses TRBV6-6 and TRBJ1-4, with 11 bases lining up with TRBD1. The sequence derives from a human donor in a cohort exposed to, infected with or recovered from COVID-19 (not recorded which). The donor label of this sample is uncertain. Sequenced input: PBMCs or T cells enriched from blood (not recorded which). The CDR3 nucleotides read TGTGCCAGCAGTTACTTGGGGACAGGGGGTGAAAAACTGTTTTTT. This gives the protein CASSYLGTGGEKLFF.